What follows are 9 T cell receptor beta chains derived from one specimen sequenced in a study of shared clonotypes between healthy human individuals. Sequencing used immunoSEQ multiplex PCR; TCRdb keeps in-frame clones, though not all of them. The sample carries some 2,500,000 clones, 85% to 95% recorded once. Sequencing was performed on naive CD4+ T cells from PBMCs. Stated subset: CD45RA+ positively selected. The receptors stem from a man younger than 35 in good health. Some clones in this sample may be carry-over from other donors' samples.

The genes are TRBV5-8 and TRBJ2-7; 9 bases are shared with TRBD1. This CDR3 has 14 amino acids. The V gene's germline CDR1 is SGHTS and CDR2 YDEGEE. Losses at the gene ends were 3 bases for V and 5 bases for J; bases not matched to a gene: 6. The CDR3 DNA is TGTGCCAGCAGCTCCGGGACAGGGTCTCACGAGCAGTACTTC. Its translation is CASSSGTGSHEQYF.

The chain joins TRBV11-2 to TRBJ2-1; a weak D match, TRBD1 (5 bases). The CDR3 covers 14 residues. V lost 5 bases and J 9 bases, leaving 17 bases between the germline ends. The germline V gene encodes CDR1 SGHAT and CDR2 FQNNGV. CDR3 nucleotide sequence: TGTGCCAGCAGCCCCCGACACCTTAGGGGTGAGCAGTTCTTC. It yields the protein CASSPRHLRGEQFF. Variable domain in full (rest from reference TRBV11-2 and TRBJ2-1): EAGVAQSPRYKIIEKRQSVAFWCNPISGHATLYWYQQILGQGPKLLIQFQNNGVVDDSQLPKDRFSAERLKGVDSTLKIQPAKLEDSAVYLCASSPRHLRGEQFFGPGTRLTVL.

Regarding this clone: In the same sample, other DNA sequences code for this CDR3. This chain uses TRBV5-1 with TRBJ2-7; D might be TRBD2 (5 bases). CDR3 length: 14 amino acids. Trimming removed 3 bases at V and 0 bases at J, with 10 bases between. Germline values: CDR1 SGHRS, CDR2 YFSETQ. CDR3 nucleotides: TGCGCCAGCAGCTCTCCCGAGGGCTCCTACGAGCAGTACTTC. Translated: CASSSPEGSYEQYF. Full variable domain (missing parts from reference TRBV5-1 and TRBJ2-7): KAGVTQTPRYLIKTRGQQVTLSCSPISGHRSVSWYQQTPGQGLQFLFEYFSETQRNKGNFPGRFSGRQFSNSRSEMNVSTLELGDSALYLCASSSPEGSYEQYFGPGTRLTVT.

CDR3 loop: CASSGQQSPNTEAFF. DNA for the CDR3: TGTGCCAGCAGCGGCCAACAGAGCCCGAACACTGAAGCTTTCTTT. V usage is TRBV7-3 and J usage is TRBJ1-1; D is unresolved. Germline V lookup: CDR1 SGHTA, CDR2 FQGTGA. The CDR3 runs to 15 residues. The ends were cut back, 5 bases at V and 1 base at J, with 14 bases in the middle.

The J gene is TRBJ2-3, the V gene TRBV20-1, with D hard to call. The CDR3 has 11 residues. V dropped 6 bases and J dropped 9 bases, with 13 bases sitting between them. Germline-derived CDR1 and CDR2 are DFQATT and SNEGSKA (reference sequence). In DNA, the CDR3 is TGCAGTGCGCGAGACTCCTTGACGCAGTATTTT. Protein sequence: CSARDSLTQYF.

The chain combines TRBV18 with TRBJ2-2; 8 positions agree with TRBD2. V trimming: 7 bases; J trimming: 0 bases; junction bases outside the gene matches: 10. Germline V gene sequence: CDR1 KGHSH, CDR2 LQKENI. The CDR3 covers 17 residues. The CDR3 DNA is TGTGCCAGCTTCCCTTCCGGGAGGGGGTCGAACACCGGGGAGCTGTTTTTT. Amino acids: CASFPSGRGSNTGELFF. The entire variable domain, with the rest obtained from reference TRBV18 and TRBJ2-2, is as follows: NAGVMQNPRHLVRRRGQEARLRCSPMKGHSHVYWYRQLPEEGLKFMVYLQKENIIDESGMPKERFSAEFPKEGPSILRIQQVVRGDSAAYFCASFPSGRGSNTGELFFGEGSRLTVL.

The V gene is TRBV2, the J gene TRBJ2-7; 8 positions agree with TRBD2. V lost 4 bases, J lost 2 bases, and 4 bases stayed unmatched. This CDR3 is built from 14 residues. Germline lookup yields CDR1 SNHLY and CDR2 FYNNEI. CDR3 bases: TGTGCCAGCAGTGGGACTAGCCAAACCTACGAGCAGTACTTC. The encoded protein is CASSGTSQTYEQYF.

This rearrangement joins TRBV4-1 to TRBJ2-5; D possibly corresponds to TRBD2 (5 bases). The CDR3 consists of 14 residues. The germline gives CDR1 MGHRA, CDR2 YSYEKL. Trimming removed 0 bases at V and 4 bases at J, with 9 bases between. CDR3 nucleotide sequence: TGCGCCAGCAGCCAAGAGCGAGGAGGAGAGACCCAGTACTTC. Encoded protein: CASSQERGGETQYF.

The chain couples TRBV19 to TRBJ2-1, with 11 bases matching TRBD2. V gave up 5 bases and J gave up 9 bases; unmatched junction bases: 9. The CDR3 spans 15 residues. Germline V gene sequence: CDR1 LNHDA, CDR2 SQIVND (reference sequence). CDR3 sequence (DNA): TGTGCCAGTAGTGAACTAGCGGGAGTCGGGCGTGAGCAGTTCTTC. Its translation is CASSELAGVGREQFF.